This entry lists 14 T cell receptor beta chains sequenced from one sample in a study of cytomegalovirus exposure and HLA in healthy donors. PCR employed 60 Vbeta and 13 Jbeta primers. TCRdb's table, derived via immunoSEQ multiplex PCR, lists solely in-frame clones and lacks some. The table lists about 56,000 clones, 70% to 85% of them singletons, with about 1.5% in the top ten. Sequenced material: PBMCs. The receptors were gathered from a man aged 35 to 55 in good health and CMV-seronegative.

The V and J genes are TRBV7-2 and TRBJ2-7, with 8 bases identical to TRBD2. With V trimmed by 2 bases and J by 0 bases, 15 bases remained unmatched. Germline V lookup: CDR1 SGHTA, CDR2 FQGNSA. This CDR3 has 19 residues. The CDR3 DNA reads TGTGCCAGCAGCTTATTAACGGGGGCGGGGGGACTGAGCTCCTACGAGCAGTACTTC. It codes for CASSLLTGAGGLSSYEQYF.

This clone was observed a few times. The chain recombines TRBV5-1 with TRBJ1-6, with D unclear. The germline V gene has CDR1 SGHRS and CDR2 YFSETQ. The CDR3 runs to 15 residues. Trimming left V 0 bases short and J 9 bases short, with 13 bases between. The CDR3 DNA follows: TGCGCCAGCAGCTTGGACGACCCAGGCATTTCACCCCTCCACTTT. As protein: CASSLDDPGISPLHF.

The rearrangement links TRBV18 to TRBJ2-5; 7 nucleotides align to TRBD1. Germline V gene data show CDR1 as KGHSH and CDR2 as LQKENI. Trimming took 3 bases from V and 3 from J; bases not matched to a gene: 1. The CDR3 has 13 residues. CDR3 region: CASSPDRKETQYF. CDR3 in DNA: TGTGCCAGCTCACCGGACAGGAAAGAGACCCAGTACTTC.

The genes are TRBV30 and TRBJ1-6; D is uncertain. The V gene lost 5 bases and the J gene lost 10 bases, with 12 bases spanning the gap. Germline V gene data show CDR1 as GTSNPN and CDR2 as SVGIG (reference sequence). The CDR3 has 12 residues. Here the CDR3 DNA reads TGTGCCTGGTTGGCAGGTGGGTCACCCCTCCACTTT. Its protein product is CAWLAGGSPLHF.

V usage is TRBV28 and J usage is TRBJ2-1; 7 bases are shared with TRBD2. With V trimmed by 4 bases and J by 5 bases, 8 bases remained unmatched. CDR1 MDHEN and CDR2 SYDVKM come from the germline V gene. The CDR3 spans 15 residues. The CDR3 DNA sequence: TGTGCCAGCAGTTCACTAGCGTTTCAGAACAATGAGCAGTTCTTC. It yields the protein CASSSLAFQNNEQFF.

J is TRBJ1-5 and V is TRBV30; D is ambiguous. The V gene lost 4 bases and the J gene lost 1 base, with 8 bases spanning the gap. The CDR3 length is 13 residues. CDR1 and CDR2 (germline): GTSNPN, SVGIG (reference sequence). The CDR3 loop reads CAWNKQSNQPQHF. DNA for the CDR3: TGTGCCTGGAATAAACAGAGCAATCAGCCCCAGCATTTT.

In its sample, this clone was seen a few times. V and J are TRBV2 and TRBJ1-1; D is undetermined. Germline assignment: CDR1 SNHLY and CDR2 FYNNEI. Trimming shortened V by 8 bases and J by 1 base, and 11 bases separated the two germline ends. There are 13 residues in the CDR3. The CDR3 coding sequence is TGTGCCAGCTGGCAGCGACGGAACACTGAAGCTTTCTTT. The encoded protein is CASWQRRNTEAFF.

This clone turned up a few times. This chain links TRBV7-9 with TRBJ2-1, with D hard to call. Trimming took off 8 bases at V and 5 bases at J, with 10 bases between the two ends. The CDR3 totals 12 residues. Germline CDR1 and CDR2: SEHNR and FQNEAQ (reference sequence). DNA for the CDR3: TGTGCCAGCTCGAGGTTCGACAATGAGCAGTTCTTC. Amino acids: CASSRFDNEQFF.

CDR3 amino acids: CASSRTGGSYEQYV. The CDR3 region has the DNA TGTGCCAGCAGCCGTACAGGGGGCTCCTACGAGCAGTACGTC. This chain links TRBV7-8 with TRBJ2-7; 8 nucleotides line up with TRBD1. The CDR3 consists of 14 residues. Trimming took 5 bases from V and 0 from J; bases not matched to a gene: 3. CDR1 and CDR2 (germline): SGHVS, FQNEAQ.

This sequence joins TRBV7-3 and TRBJ2-1, with 10 bases lining up with TRBD2. The CDR3 length is 15 residues. V dropped 5 bases and J dropped 4; count of bases not matched to a gene: 5. Germline lookup yields CDR1 SGHTA and CDR2 FQGTGA. CDR3 nucleotides: TGTGCCAGCAGCATTAGCGGGGGGTTATACAATGAGCAGTTCTTC. It translates to CASSISGGLYNEQFF.

This rearrangement joins TRBV5-4 to TRBJ2-3; 8 bases agree with TRBD2. Germline assignment: CDR1 SGHNT and CDR2 YYREEE (reference sequence). The CDR3 totals 15 residues. Unmatched junction bases numbered 4, after V lost 2 bases and J lost 2 bases. The CDR3 DNA reads TGTGCCAGCAGCTTACCGGGGGGGAACACAGATACGCAGTATTTT. Protein sequence: CASSLPGGNTDTQYF.

The chain couples TRBV4-1 to TRBJ2-1; unclear D gene. Deletions cut 1 base from V and 4 bases from J, with 17 bases between. Germline lookup yields CDR1 MGHRA and CDR2 YSYEKL. The CDR3 is made up of 17 amino acids. The CDR3 DNA follows: TGCGCCAGCAGCCAAGTTCGTACCGAGGCGTCGTACAATGAGCAGTTCTTC. Its translation is CASSQVRTEASYNEQFF.

V gene TRBV28 combines with J gene TRBJ1-5; TRBD1 matches at 8 bases. V shed 5 bases and J 0 bases; nucleotides not matched to a gene: 9. Per germline, CDR1 MDHEN and CDR2 SYDVKM. This CDR3 region has 17 residues. The CDR3 bases are TGTGCCAGCAGTCCCGGACAGGGAGATGGTAGCAATCAGCCCCAGCATTTT. The encoded protein is CASSPGQGDGSNQPQHF.

The J gene is TRBJ2-5, the V gene TRBV27; tentative D call: TRBD2 (6 bases). The V and J ends lost 2 bases and 4 bases respectively, with 17 bases between them. The CDR3 totals 16 residues. CDR1 is MNHEY, CDR2 SMNVEV, per germline (reference sequence). The CDR3 DNA reads as TGTGCCAGCAGTTTAGGGGGAGGTGCGGGGTTAGAGACCCAGTACTTC. Translation gives CASSLGGGAGLETQYF.